This TCR beta chain came from a study of T cells in Graves' hyperthyroidism and ophthalmopathy. Template material for amplifying TCR beta CDR3 regions consisted of RNA transcripts. HTBI primers were used for first-round RT-PCR of the TCR CDR3. Using its own MiXCR run on the multiplex PCR reads, TCRdb lists one record per CDR3 protein. The sample contains more than 550,000 distinct CDR3 sequences, over 15% of which appear only once. Worth noting for this clonotype: Antigen unknown.

Looked up from germline, CDR1 is LNHDA and CDR2 is SQIVND (reference sequence). This CDR3 has 12 amino acids. The V end lost 3 bases, the J end lost 1 base, and 3 bases lay between the germline ends. Roughly 9.1 ml of fresh peripheral blood supplied the PBMCs. Findings and limits, study-wide: Model predictions of ophthalmopathy came a median about six months before onset.

This sequence originates from a woman aged 45-65 years with Graves' hyperthyroidism that later progressed to Graves' ophthalmopathy. The rearrangement links TRBV19 to TRBJ1-1; no clear D. Sequencing used blood. CDR3 bases: TGTGCCAGTAGTATTTGGAACACTGAAGCTTTCTTT. It translates to CASSIWNTEAFF.